Given below is one T cell receptor (beta chain) in context. This receptor's antigen is unknown. No quality values exist for individual bases; no much larger clone is one base distant. Using the deep immunoSEQ assay, TCR CDR3 regions were amplified from genomic DNA by multiplex PCR. Extracted genomic DNA from each cell subset was spread evenly across all wells of several immunoSEQ 96-well plates, with each plate serving as a replicate. Each replicate PCR for sorted subsets received around 0.2 ug genomic DNA, equal to roughly 30,000 T cell genomes. Purified libraries were measured with a Qubit 3.0 fluorometer, size-checked on a Bioanalyzer 2100, and measured again with the KAPA Library Quantification kit. Every immunoSEQ 96-well plate was sequenced on a separate single-read 150-cycle Illumina NextSeq 550 flow cell. Per the authors' processing: Because the immunoSEQ output held only junctional sequences and lacked quality scores, the filtering could not match the filtering applied to full-length reads. Sequences were annotated with PyIR, a Python wrapper for IgBLAST v1.9, using IMGT germline references to assign V/J genes and CDR3. Reads were removed for weak V/J assignments (E-value above 1e-6), missing CDR3, stop codons, out-of-frame junctions, or ambiguous translated residues. V3J clonotypes were defined by identical inferred V gene, J gene, and CDR3 amino acid sequence. Percentage overlap between repertoires was computed as shared unique clonotypes divided by the size of the smaller repertoire. Three approaches were used to assess repertoire richness: RTK rarefaction, the Chao1 estimator, and Recon v2.1 estimates of unobserved clonotypes. For all TCRbeta clonotypes obtained by the gDNA method from a few donors, generation probabilities were computed with OLGA. The immuneACCESS repertoire file appears here via TCRdb, limited to in-frame rearrangements. These files lack a portion of the clones; in checked studies, under half of the deficit traces to unresolved V genes, and the cause of the others is not known. V, J and clone size are taken as reported in that table, and D and trimming were inferred from the DNA itself. A total of over a million clones appear in this sample, about 80% of them only once. Approximately 0.5% of the sample is taken by the ten largest.

The source of the sample is a study of shared clonotypes between healthy human individuals (TCRdb year 2020). With regard to the full study: Three men and a couple of women, aged 18 to 49 years, made up the cohort. Blood TCR repertoires of roughly five healthy adults were deeply sequenced to estimate repertoire size and the extent of clonotype sharing between individuals. Per donor, leukapheresis produced somewhere between about 0.9 and 10 billion PBMCs. Libraries were prepared and TCR repertoires were sequenced by different laboratories using diverse techniques, in order to increase sequencing depth and limit assay-specific biases. Per donor, three plates each were used for CD4 naive and CD4 memory, two for CD8 naive, and one for CD8 memory.

Results the study describes overall, beyond this receptor: Naive subsets generally had larger estimated clonotype richness than memory subsets. Incomplete sequencing was indicated by rarefaction of sorted-subset datasets, despite the large sequencing depth. Because the study included only a small number of donors, the genetic and exposure-history diversity represented was limited. Based on pairwise subsampling, the degree of clonotype sharing among donors was expected to be affected by sequencing depth. Compared with non-shared clonotypes, clonotypes shared by all four sorted-subset donors had higher generation probabilities. Sampling was restricted to blood, and TCR repertoires in tissues likely differ from the TCR repertoires found in blood. When several donors were compared, the shared fraction of clonotypes was around 4.6% for naive CD4, around 3.6% for naive CD8, more than 2% for memory CD4, and 0.35% to 0.4% for memory CD8.

CDR1 SGHTS and CDR2 YDEGEE were looked up in the germline V gene. Between the V and J ends, shortened by 0 bases and 4 bases respectively, the junction contains 4 bases. Taken from cysteine to phenylalanine, the CDR3 has 12 residues. The entry retains the CDR3 DNA only, 36 bases that are in frame from base 1. The donors were healthy, HIV-negative adults with no recently reported acute infections or vaccinations. Only Caucasian adults living in Nashville, Tennessee, USA were represented among the donors. CD4+ T cells were enriched through magnetic negative selection, after which naive cells were positively selected on CD45RA and the remaining negative fraction served as the memory subset. After blood collection by leukapheresis, PBMCs were isolated using Ficoll-Histopaque density gradient centrifugation and then cryopreserved in the vapor phase of liquid nitrogen. Analytical flow cytometry was used to check the purity and quantity of each magnetically sorted T cell population. From each sorted fraction, genomic DNA was isolated and quantified by UV absorbance on a Nanodrop 2000c.

The chain couples TRBV5-8 to TRBJ2-5, with the identity of the D gene unclear. This receptor was obtained from a man aged 18 to 29 in good health. Some clones in this sample may be carry-over from other donors' samples. The specimen was memory CD4+ T cells from PBMCs. The cell subset or site label for this specimen denotes: CD45RA-negative fraction. The nucleotide sequence reads as follows: TGTGCCAGCAGCTTGGCAAGAGAGACCCAGTACTTC. The translation is CASSLARETQYF. The full variable domain, with segments outside the CDR3 supplied by the reference TRBV5-8 and TRBJ2-5 proteins, appears as EAGVTQSPTHLIKTRGQQATLRCSPISGHTSVYWYQQALGLGLQFLLWYDEGEERNRGNFPPRFSGRQFPNYSSELNVNALELEDSALYLCASSLARETQYFGPGTRLLVL.